The T cell receptor (beta chain) under discussion was sequenced for a study of CD8 T cells in Susac syndrome. The sequenced target, TCR beta, came from blood CD8+ and CD4+ T cells. While CD8+ and CD4+ T cells were isolated negatively, TEMRA cells were enriched by FACS. RNA amounts of roughly 0.5 to 1 ug underwent reverse transcription with random hexamers. Amplification of TCR beta CDR3 spanned 54 Vbeta and 13 Jbeta via immunoSEQ multiplex PCR. TCRdb redid the calling of the immunoSEQ multiplex PCR reads with MiXCR, one entry per CDR3 protein. This sample yields about 300,000 distinct CDR3 sequences, of which roughly 85% are seen a single time; roughly 0.22% belongs to the top ten. The CDR3 totals 16 residues. The germline V gene encodes CDR1 SGHAT and CDR2 FQNNGV. V lost 3 bases to trimming and J lost 3 bases, with 15 bases between them.

This chain uses TRBV11-2 with TRBJ1-3, with TRBD1 as a possible D gene (6 bases). The sample taken for sequencing was CD8+ T cells from PBMCs. This TCR derives from a human donor with multiple sclerosis. The DNA for the CDR3 is TGTGCCAGCAGCTTCCCTTGGGGGGGCGATGGAAACACCATATATTTT. Protein product: CASSFPWGGDGNTIYF. The full variable domain, completed using reference TRBV11-2 and TRBJ1-3, is EAGVAQSPRYKIIEKRQSVAFWCNPISGHATLYWYQQILGQGPKLLIQFQNNGVVDDSQLPKDRFSAERLKGVDSTLKIQPAKLEDSAVYLCASSFPWGGDGNTIYFGEGSWLTVV.